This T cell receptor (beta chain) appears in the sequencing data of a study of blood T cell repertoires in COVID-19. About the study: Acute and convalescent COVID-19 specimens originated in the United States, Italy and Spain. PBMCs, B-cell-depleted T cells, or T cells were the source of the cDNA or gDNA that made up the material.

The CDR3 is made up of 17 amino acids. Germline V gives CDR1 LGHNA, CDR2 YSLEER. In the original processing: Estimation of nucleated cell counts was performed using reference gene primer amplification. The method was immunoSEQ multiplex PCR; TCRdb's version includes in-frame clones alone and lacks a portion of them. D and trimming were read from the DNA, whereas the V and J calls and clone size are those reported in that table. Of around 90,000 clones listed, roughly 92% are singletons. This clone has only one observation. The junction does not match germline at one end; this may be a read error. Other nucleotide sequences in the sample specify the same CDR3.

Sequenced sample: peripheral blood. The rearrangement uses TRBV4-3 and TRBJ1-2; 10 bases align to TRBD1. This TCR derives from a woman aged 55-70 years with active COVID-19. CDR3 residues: CASSQGAGTGVDYGYTF. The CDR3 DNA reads TGCGCCAGCAGCCAAGGAGCCGGGACAGGGGTAGACTATGGCTACACCTTT.